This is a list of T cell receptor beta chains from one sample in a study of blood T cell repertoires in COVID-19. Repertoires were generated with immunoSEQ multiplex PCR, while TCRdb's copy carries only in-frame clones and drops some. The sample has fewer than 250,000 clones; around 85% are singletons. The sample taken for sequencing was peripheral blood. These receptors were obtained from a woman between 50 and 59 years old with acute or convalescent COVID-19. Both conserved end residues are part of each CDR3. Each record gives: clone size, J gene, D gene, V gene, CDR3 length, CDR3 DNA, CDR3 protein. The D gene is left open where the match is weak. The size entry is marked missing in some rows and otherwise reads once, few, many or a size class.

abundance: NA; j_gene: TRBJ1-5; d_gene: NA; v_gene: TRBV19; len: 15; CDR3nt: TGTGCCAGTAGTATTGGGCCAGATAGCAATCAGCCCCAGCATTTT; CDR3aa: CASSIGPDSNQPQHF
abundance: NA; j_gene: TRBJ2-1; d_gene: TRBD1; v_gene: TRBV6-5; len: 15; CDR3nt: TGTGCCAGCAGTCAACAGGGGATCCTCCACAATGAGCAGTTCTTC; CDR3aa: CASSQQGILHNEQFF
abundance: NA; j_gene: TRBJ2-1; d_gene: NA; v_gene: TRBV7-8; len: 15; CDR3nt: TGTGCCAGCAGCTTAGTACTATCCTCCTACAATGAGCAGTTCTTC; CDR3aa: CASSLVLSSYNEQFF
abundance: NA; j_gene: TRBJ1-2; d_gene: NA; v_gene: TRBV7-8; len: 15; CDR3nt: TGTGCCAGCAGCCCAGTACGACAGGATAACTATGGCTACACCTTC; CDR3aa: CASSPVRQDNYGYTF
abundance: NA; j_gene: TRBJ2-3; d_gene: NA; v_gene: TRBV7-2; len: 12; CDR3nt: TGTGCCAGCAGCCCTCCCGCAGATACGCAGTATTTT; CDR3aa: CASSPPADTQYF
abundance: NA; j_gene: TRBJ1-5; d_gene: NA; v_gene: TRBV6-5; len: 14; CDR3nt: TGTGCCAGCAGTTACTCACAAGTCAATCAGCCCCAGCATTTT; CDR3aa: CASSYSQVNQPQHF
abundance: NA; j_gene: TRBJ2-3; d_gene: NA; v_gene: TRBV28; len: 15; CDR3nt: TGTGCCAGCAGTTTAACAGAGGGCAGCACAGATACGCAGTATTTT; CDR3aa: CASSLTEGSTDTQYF
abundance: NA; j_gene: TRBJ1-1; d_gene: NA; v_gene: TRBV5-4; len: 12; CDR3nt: TGTGCCAGCAGCTTGGACGAGACTGAAGCTTTCTTT; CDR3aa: CASSLDETEAFF
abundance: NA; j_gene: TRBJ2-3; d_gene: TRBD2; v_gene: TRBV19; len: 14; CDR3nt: TGTGCCAGTAGAAGCGGGAGGGTCACAGATACGCAGTATTTT; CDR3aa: CASRSGRVTDTQYF
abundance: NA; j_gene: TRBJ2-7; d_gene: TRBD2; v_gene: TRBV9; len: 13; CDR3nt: TGTGCCAGCAGCTTGAGTAGCGGGGCCGACCAGTACTTC; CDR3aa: CASSLSSGADQYF
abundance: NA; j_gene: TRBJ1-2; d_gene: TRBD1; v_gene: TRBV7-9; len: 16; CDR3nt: TGTGCCAGCAGCTTAGCAATACAGGGGGCGAAGTATGGCTACACCTTC; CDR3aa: CASSLAIQGAKYGYTF
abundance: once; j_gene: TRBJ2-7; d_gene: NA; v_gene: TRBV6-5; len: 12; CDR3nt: TGTGCCAGCACAGGCAGCAGCTACGAGCAGTACTTC; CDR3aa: CASTGSSYEQYF
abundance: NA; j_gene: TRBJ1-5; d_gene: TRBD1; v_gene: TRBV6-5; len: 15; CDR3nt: TGTGCCAGCACCCCTGGGACAGGGGGTTATCAGCCCCAGCATTTT; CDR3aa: CASTPGTGGYQPQHF
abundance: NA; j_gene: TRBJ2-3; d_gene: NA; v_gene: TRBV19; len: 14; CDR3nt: TGTGCCAGTACGAAGGGGGATCTCACAGATACGCAGTATTTT; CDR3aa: CASTKGDLTDTQYF
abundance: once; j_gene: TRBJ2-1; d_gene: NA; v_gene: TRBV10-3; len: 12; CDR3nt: TGTGCCATCAGCGTTGCGGGATCAGAGCAGTTCTTC; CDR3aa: CAISVAGSEQFF
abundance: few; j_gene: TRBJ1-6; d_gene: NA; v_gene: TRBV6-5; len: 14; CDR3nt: TGTGCCACGATGGAAGGGGCCCTTAATTCACCCCTCCACTTT; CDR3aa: CATMEGALNSPLHF
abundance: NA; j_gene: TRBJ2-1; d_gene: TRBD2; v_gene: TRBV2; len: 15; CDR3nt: TGTGCCAGCCATGAGACTAGCGGGAAGTTGGATGAGCAGTTCTTC; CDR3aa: CASHETSGKLDEQFF
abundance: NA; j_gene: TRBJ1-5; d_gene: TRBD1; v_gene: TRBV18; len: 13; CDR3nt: TGTGCCAGCTCACCAGACAGGGGTCAGCCCCAGCATTTT; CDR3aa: CASSPDRGQPQHF
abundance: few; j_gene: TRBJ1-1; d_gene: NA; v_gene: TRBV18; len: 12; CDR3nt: TGTGCCAGCTCCCCCGGAGACACTGAAGCTTTCTTT; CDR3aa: CASSPGDTEAFF
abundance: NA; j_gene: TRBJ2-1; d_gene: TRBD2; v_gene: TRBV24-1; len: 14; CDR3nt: TGTGCCACCAGTGATCCGGGAGGGAAGGATGAGCAGTTCTTC; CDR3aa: CATSDPGGKDEQFF
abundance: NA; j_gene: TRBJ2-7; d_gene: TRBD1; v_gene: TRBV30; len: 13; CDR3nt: TGTGCCTTCGATGACAGGGGCTCCTACGAGCAGTACTTC; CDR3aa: CAFDDRGSYEQYF
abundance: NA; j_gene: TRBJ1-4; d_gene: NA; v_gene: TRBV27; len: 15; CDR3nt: TGTGCCAGCAGTTTTAGCAGAGGTAGAACTGAAAAACTGTTTTTT; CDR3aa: CASSFSRGRTEKLFF
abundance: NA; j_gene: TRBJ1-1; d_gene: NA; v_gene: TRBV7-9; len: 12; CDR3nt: TGTGCCAGCAGCTTAGATAATTCTGAAGCTTTCTTT; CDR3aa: CASSLDNSEAFF
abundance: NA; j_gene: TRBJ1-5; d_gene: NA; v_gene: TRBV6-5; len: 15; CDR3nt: TGTGCCAGCAGTTACCTCCAGGGCGACAATCAGCCCCAGCATTTT; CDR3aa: CASSYLQGDNQPQHF
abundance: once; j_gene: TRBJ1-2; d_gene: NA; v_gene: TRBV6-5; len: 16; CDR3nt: TGTGCCAGCAGTTACTCGTTTACTTTACCCCACTATGGCTACACCTTC; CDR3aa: CASSYSFTLPHYGYTF
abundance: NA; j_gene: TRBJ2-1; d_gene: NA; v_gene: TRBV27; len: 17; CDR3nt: TGTGCCAGCAGCCTTGTTCTGGGGCAGGGGAGCCGCAATGAGCAGTTCTTC; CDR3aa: CASSLVLGQGSRNEQFF